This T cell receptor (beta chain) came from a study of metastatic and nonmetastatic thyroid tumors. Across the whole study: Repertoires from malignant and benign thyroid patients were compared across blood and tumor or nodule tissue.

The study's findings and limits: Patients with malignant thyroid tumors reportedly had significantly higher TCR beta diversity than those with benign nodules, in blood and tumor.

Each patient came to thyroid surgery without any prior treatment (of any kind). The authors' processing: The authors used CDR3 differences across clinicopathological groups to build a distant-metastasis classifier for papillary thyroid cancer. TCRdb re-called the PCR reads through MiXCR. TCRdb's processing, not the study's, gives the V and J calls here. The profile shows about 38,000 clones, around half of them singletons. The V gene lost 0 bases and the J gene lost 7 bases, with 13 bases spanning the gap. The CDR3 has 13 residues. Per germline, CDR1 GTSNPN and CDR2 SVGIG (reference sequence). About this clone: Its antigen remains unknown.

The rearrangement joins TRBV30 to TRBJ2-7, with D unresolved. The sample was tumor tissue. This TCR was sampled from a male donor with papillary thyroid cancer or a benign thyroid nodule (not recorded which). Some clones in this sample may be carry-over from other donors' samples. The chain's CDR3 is CAWSVVGAWEQYF. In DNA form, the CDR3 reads TGTGCCTGGAGTGTAGTCGGAGCCTGGGAGCAGTACTTC.